The 5 T cell receptor beta chains below were found in one sample sequenced in a study of cytomegalovirus exposure and HLA in healthy donors. PCR used 60 Vbeta primers and 13 Jbeta primers. Generated by immunoSEQ multiplex PCR, the TCRdb table keeps only in-frame clones and is missing some. Among 62,000 or so clones listed, around 87% were seen once. The sequencing input was PBMCs. The origin of the receptors is a man between 18 and 35 years old in good health and CMV-seronegative.

The V call is TRBV5-8, the J call TRBJ2-5; D unresolved. V shed 3 bases and J shed 5 bases, with 8 bases lying between them. This CDR3 region has 12 residues. Germline loops: CDR1 SGHTS, CDR2 YDEGEE. The CDR3 reads CASSSPRETQYF. Here the CDR3 DNA reads TGTGCCAGCAGCTCACCGCGGGAGACCCAGTACTTC.

This sequence joins TRBV7-9 and TRBJ1-1; 9 bases agree with TRBD1. V lost 3 bases to trimming and J lost 3 bases; unmatched junction nucleotides: 5. The germline CDR1 and CDR2 sequences are SEHNR and FQNEAQ (reference sequence). The CDR3 has 15 amino acids. The CDR3: CASSFRGQGDTEAFF. The CDR3 DNA sequence: TGTGCCAGCAGCTTTCGGGGACAGGGCGACACTGAAGCTTTCTTT.

The rearrangement joins TRBV10-3 to TRBJ1-5; D is uncertain. V was clipped by 0 bases and J by 0 bases, with 6 bases between them. Per germline, CDR1 ENHRY and CDR2 SYGVKD. The CDR3 length is 15 residues. In nucleotides, the CDR3 is TGTGCCATCAGTGAGTCGGTCAGTAGCAATCAGCCCCAGCATTTT. Amino acids: CAISESVSSNQPQHF.

The chain combines TRBV29-1 with TRBJ1-6; D may be TRBD1 (5 bases). CDR3 length: 15 amino acids. The germline CDR1 and CDR2 sequences are SQVTM and ANQGSEA. V gave up 4 bases and J gave up 8 bases, with 18 bases separating them. This CDR3 is CSVAVAGGWDSPLHF. The CDR3 nucleotides read TGCAGCGTTGCTGTGGCCGGGGGTTGGGATTCACCCCTCCACTTT.

This sequence joins TRBV5-1 and TRBJ2-7, with 7 positions matching TRBD1. Germline CDR1 is SGHRS and CDR2 is YFSETQ. Germline trimming cut 4 bases from V and 4 bases from J; bases unmatched to any gene: 8. CDR3 size: 14 residues. The CDR3, as DNA: TGCGCCAGCAGCGTTGACAGGGTGATATACGAGCAGTACTTC. Its translation: CASSVDRVIYEQYF. Drawing the rest from reference TRBV5-1 and TRBJ2-7, the complete variable domain is KAGVTQTPRYLIKTRGQQVTLSCSPISGHRSVSWYQQTPGQGLQFLFEYFSETQRNKGNFPGRFSGRQFSNSRSEMNVSTLELGDSALYLCASSVDRVIYEQYFGPGTRLTVT.